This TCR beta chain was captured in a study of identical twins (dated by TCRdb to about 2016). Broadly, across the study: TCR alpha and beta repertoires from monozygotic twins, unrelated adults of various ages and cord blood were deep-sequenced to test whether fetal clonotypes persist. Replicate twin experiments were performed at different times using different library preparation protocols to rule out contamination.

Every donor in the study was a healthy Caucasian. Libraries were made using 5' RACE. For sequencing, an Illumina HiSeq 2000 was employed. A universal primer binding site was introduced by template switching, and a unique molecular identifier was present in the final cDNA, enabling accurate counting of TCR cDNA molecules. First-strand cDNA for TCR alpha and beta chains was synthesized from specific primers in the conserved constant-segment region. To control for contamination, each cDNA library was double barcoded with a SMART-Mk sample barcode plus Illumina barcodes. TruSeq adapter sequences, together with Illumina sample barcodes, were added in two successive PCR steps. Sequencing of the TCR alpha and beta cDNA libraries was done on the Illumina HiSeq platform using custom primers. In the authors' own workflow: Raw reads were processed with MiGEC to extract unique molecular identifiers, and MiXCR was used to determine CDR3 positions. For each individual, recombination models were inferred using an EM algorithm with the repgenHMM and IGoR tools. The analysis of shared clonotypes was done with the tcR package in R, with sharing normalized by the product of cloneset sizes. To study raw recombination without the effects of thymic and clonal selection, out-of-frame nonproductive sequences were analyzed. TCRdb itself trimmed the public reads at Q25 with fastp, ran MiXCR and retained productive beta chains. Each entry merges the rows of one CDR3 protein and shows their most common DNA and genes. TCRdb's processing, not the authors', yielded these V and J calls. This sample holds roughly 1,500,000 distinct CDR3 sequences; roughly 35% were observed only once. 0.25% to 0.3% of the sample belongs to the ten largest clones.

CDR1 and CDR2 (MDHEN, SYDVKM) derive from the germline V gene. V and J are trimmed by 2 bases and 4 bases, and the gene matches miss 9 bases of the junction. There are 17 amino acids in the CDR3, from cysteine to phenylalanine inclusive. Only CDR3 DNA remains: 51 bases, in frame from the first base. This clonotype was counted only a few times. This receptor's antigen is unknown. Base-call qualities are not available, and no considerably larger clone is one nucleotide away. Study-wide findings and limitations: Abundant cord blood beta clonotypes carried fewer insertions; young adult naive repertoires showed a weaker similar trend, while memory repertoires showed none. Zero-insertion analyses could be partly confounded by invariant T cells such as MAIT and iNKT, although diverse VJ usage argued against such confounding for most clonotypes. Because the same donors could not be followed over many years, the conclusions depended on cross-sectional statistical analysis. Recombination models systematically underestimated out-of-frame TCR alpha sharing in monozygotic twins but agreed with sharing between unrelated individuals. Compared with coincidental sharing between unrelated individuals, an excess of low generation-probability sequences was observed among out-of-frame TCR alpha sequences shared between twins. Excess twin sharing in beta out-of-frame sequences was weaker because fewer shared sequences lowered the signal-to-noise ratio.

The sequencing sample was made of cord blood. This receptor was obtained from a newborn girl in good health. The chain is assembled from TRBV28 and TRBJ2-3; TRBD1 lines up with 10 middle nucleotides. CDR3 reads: CASSLTRRTGGSDTQYF. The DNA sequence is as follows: TGTGCCAGCAGTTTAACCCGACGGACAGGGGGGTCAGATACGCAGTATTTT.